Sequencing of this TCR beta chain was carried out in a study of beta chain features in type 1 diabetes. For the study at large: No age, gender or cell yield differences were seen between patients and healthy donors. Overall study results and limits: Within each of all four CD4+ subsets, Type 1 diabetes patients had TCRB CDR3s that were moderately but significantly shorter. Lower insertion and higher deletion counts appeared at VDJ junctions in type 1 diabetes patients.

Sequencing targeted expressed TCRB transcripts, as all isolated RNA had been reverse transcribed. Generated by immunoSEQ multiplex PCR, the TCRdb table keeps only in-frame clones and is missing some. The sample contains about 390,000 clones, 9.5% to 10% of which appear only once. This CDR3 region has 15 residues. The V gene's germline CDR1 is SQVTM and CDR2 ANQGSEA. The V gene end was trimmed by 5 bases and the J gene end by 5 bases; junction bases not matched to a gene: 12. This clone was found a few times. Its antigen is still unknown. V and J are TRBV29-1 and TRBJ2-5, with 9 bases lining up with TRBD1. Sequenced: central memory CD4+ T cells from blood. The clonotype was recovered from a man aged 25 to 40 with type 1 diabetes. The CDR3 DNA follows: TGCAGCGTTACCGACCCAGGGACAGGGTGGGAGACCCAGTACTTC. It yields the protein CSVTDPGTGWETQYF.